The 5 T cell receptor beta chains given below trace back to one sample, sequenced in a study of blood T cell repertoires in COVID-19. TCRdb's table, derived via immunoSEQ multiplex PCR, lists solely in-frame clones and lacks some. The table includes roughly 440,000 clones, more than 70% detected once. The sample comprised peripheral blood. Receptors were obtained from a woman aged 45-65 years with COVID-19, enrolled during active disease.

The rearrangement joins TRBV24-1 to TRBJ2-3; perhaps TRBD1 as D (5 bases). Germline CDR1 and CDR2: KGHDR and SFDVKD. V lost 3 bases and J lost 4, with 19 bases in between. The CDR3 totals 17 residues. Here the CDR3 DNA reads TGTGCCACCAGTGATCCGACAAGAGACAGTGGCTCAGATACGCAGTATTTT. It specifies CATSDPTRDSGSDTQYF.

This clone was counted a single time. The chain is built from TRBV5-1 and TRBJ1-2; tentatively, D is TRBD1 (5 bases). Trimming took 3 bases from V and 4 from J, leaving 16 bases between them. This CDR3 is 15 amino acids long. CDR1 and CDR2 from the germline V gene are SGHRS and YFSETQ. The DNA of the CDR3 is TGCGCCAGCAGCTCTGGAGGGGTATCCCGCTATGGCTACACCTTC. Translation: CASSSGGVSRYGYTF. The variable domain in full, with the rest retrieved from reference TRBV5-1 and TRBJ1-2, is KAGVTQTPRYLIKTRGQQVTLSCSPISGHRSVSWYQQTPGQGLQFLFEYFSETQRNKGNFPGRFSGRQFSNSRSEMNVSTLELGDSALYLCASSSGGVSRYGYTFGSGTRLTVV.

The chain carries TRBV11-2 and TRBJ1-1; D uncertain. Per the germline V gene, CDR1 is SGHAT and CDR2 is FQNNGV. Trimming took 5 bases from V and 10 from J, leaving 11 bases between them. CDR3 length: 11 residues. CDR3 sequence: CASSPVSIAFF. CDR3 coding DNA: TGTGCCAGCAGCCCGGTGTCTATAGCTTTCTTT.

The chain couples TRBV5-1 to TRBJ1-2; D might be TRBD1 (6 bases). V was trimmed by 0 bases and J by 0 bases, leaving 12 bases between them. Germline CDR1 and CDR2: SGHRS and YFSETQ. This CDR3 is 16 amino acids long. The CDR3 spells CASSLERTEANYGYTF. CDR3 nucleotide sequence: TGCGCCAGCAGCTTGGAGCGGACAGAAGCTAACTATGGCTACACCTTC.

CDR3: CASSLSRGAITDTQYF. The CDR3 bases are TGTGCCAGCTCACTCTCCAGGGGGGCCATAACAGATACGCAGTATTTT. The chain links TRBV18 to TRBJ2-3, with D perhaps TRBD1 (7 bases). V lost 4 bases, J lost 3 bases, and 17 bases lay in between. Germline V gene lookup returns CDR1 KGHSH and CDR2 LQKENI. The CDR3 extends over 16 amino acids.